These 15 T cell receptor beta chains were all obtained from the same sample, sequenced in a study of T cell responses to AZD1222 COVID-19 vaccine. TCRdb's table, derived via immunoSEQ multiplex PCR, lists solely in-frame clones and lacks some. This table holds under 150,000 clones, about 93% found once. Sequencing was performed on peripheral blood, taken on day 0 of AZD1222 vaccination. All receptors come from an adult in good health.

This rearrangement joins TRBV11-1 to TRBJ1-2; D gene uncertain. The V and J ends lost 5 bases and 0 bases respectively, with 13 bases between them. The CDR3 extends over 15 amino acids. Per germline, CDR1 SGHAT and CDR2 FQDESV (reference sequence). CDR3 region: CASSRRFRSNYGYTF. CDR3 DNA: TGTGCCAGCAGCCGTCGGTTCAGGTCTAACTATGGCTACACCTTC. Filled out from reference TRBV11-1 and TRBJ1-2, the complete variable domain reads EAEVAQSPRYKITEKSQAVAFWCDPISGHATLYWYRQILGQGPELLVQFQDESVVDDSQLPKDRFSAERLKGVDSTLKIQPAELGDSAMYLCASSRRFRSNYGYTFGSGTRLTVV.

This clone showed up just a few times. The chain employs TRBV7-6 and TRBJ1-2; unclear D gene. CDR1 is SGHVS, CDR2 FNYEAQ, per germline. The CDR3 is made up of 16 amino acids. V lost 2 bases and J lost 5, with 18 bases in between. The CDR3 DNA follows: TGTGCCAGCAGCTTATCCTCGGCCAGGCCGGGTTATGGCTACACCTTC. Encoded protein: CASSLSSARPGYGYTF.

This clone was seen only once. The chain recombines TRBV4-2 with TRBJ2-7; D unresolved. Germline V gene sequence: CDR1 LGHNA, CDR2 YNFKEQ. The V end lost 0 bases, the J end lost 3 bases, and 9 bases lay between the germline ends. CDR3 length equals 14 residues. The chain's CDR3 is CASSQDVTLYEQYF. CDR3 in DNA: TGTGCCAGCAGCCAAGATGTTACCCTCTACGAGCAGTACTTC.

V and J are TRBV3-1 (or the pseudogene TRBV3-2) and TRBJ2-7; D is unresolved. CDR1 is LGHDT, CDR2 YNNKEL, per germline (reference sequence). V lost 0 bases and J 5 bases, leaving 11 bases between the germline ends. There are 14 residues in the CDR3. The CDR3 here is CASSQDRAADEQYF. In DNA, the CDR3 is TGTGCCAGCAGCCAAGATCGGGCGGCGGACGAGCAGTACTTC.

In DNA, the CDR3 is TGTGCCAGCAGCCGGGGGGGGTCACCCCTCCACTTT. Translation: CASSRGGSPLHF. This chain uses TRBV5-4 with TRBJ1-6; a possible D gene is TRBD1 (5 bases). V gave up 4 bases and J gave up 10 bases, with 9 bases separating them. The CDR3 covers 12 residues. The germline gives CDR1 SGHNT, CDR2 YYREEE (reference sequence). Filled out from reference TRBV5-4 and TRBJ1-6, the complete variable domain reads ETGVTQSPTHLIKTRGQQVTLRCSSQSGHNTVSWYQQALGQGPQFIFQYYREEENGRGNFPPRFSGLQFPNYSSELNVNALELDDSALYLCASSRGGSPLHFGNGTRLTVT.

This clone was observed a single time. The rearrangement uses TRBV7-6 and TRBJ1-5; possible D gene TRBD1, 5 bases. This CDR3 contains 16 residues. Trimming cost V 0 bases and J 2 bases, with 11 bases left between them. Germline V lookup: CDR1 SGHVS, CDR2 FNYEAQ. The CDR3 region is CASSLASRGGNQPQHF. CDR3 sequence (DNA): TGTGCCAGCAGCTTAGCGTCGAGGGGCGGCAATCAGCCCCAGCATTTT.

The chain has TRBV6-5 and TRBJ1-6; D remains unclear. Germline assignment: CDR1 MNHEY and CDR2 SVGAGI. V shed 6 bases and J shed 6 bases, with 15 bases lying between them. CDR3 length equals 15 residues. CDR3 sequence reads: CASSPTRTVNSPLHF. Here the CDR3 DNA reads TGTGCCAGCAGCCCGACCCGTACAGTTAATTCACCCCTCCACTTT.

The rearrangement links TRBV11-2 to TRBJ1-5; D is uncertain. Deletions cut 1 base from V and 3 bases from J, with 13 bases between. CDR3 length: 16 residues. Germline CDR1 SGHAT, CDR2 FQNNGV. The CDR3 here is CASSLVRPRTNQPQHF. Here the CDR3 DNA reads TGTGCCAGCAGCTTAGTACGACCCAGGACCAATCAGCCCCAGCATTTT.

The CDR3 loop is CASSLRAGKNIQYF. The CDR3 nucleotides are TGTGCCAGCAGCCTCCGGGCGGGGAAAAACATTCAGTACTTC. The V call is TRBV7-9, the J call TRBJ2-4, with D possibly matching TRBD2 (6 bases). Between the trimmed V and J ends, which lost 5 bases and 4 bases, there was a span of 12 bases. Per the germline V gene, CDR1 is SEHNR and CDR2 is FQNEAQ (reference sequence). This CDR3 has 14 residues.

With respect to this clone: The identical CDR3 is also encoded by other nucleotide sequences in the sample. The chain uses TRBV18 and TRBJ1-2, with TRBD1 identical over 7 bases. This CDR3 has 13 amino acids. V lost 1 base, J lost 7 bases, and 3 bases stayed unmatched. In germline, CDR1 is KGHSH, CDR2 LQKENI. Here the CDR3 reads CASSPRDRGGYTF. The CDR3 coding sequence is TGTGCCAGCTCACCACGGGACAGAGGTGGCTACACCTTC.

The chain recombines TRBV4-3 with TRBJ1-4; no firm D call. V lost 0 bases, J lost 4 bases, and 9 bases lay in between. CDR1 LGHNA and CDR2 YSLEER come from the germline V gene. This CDR3 is built from 15 residues. The CDR3 loop is CASSQDRAGNEKLFF. In DNA, the CDR3 is TGCGCCAGCAGCCAAGATAGGGCCGGTAATGAAAAACTGTTTTTT.

The rearrangement joins TRBV7-2 to TRBJ2-7; D might be TRBD1 (6 bases). The CDR3 totals 16 residues. Trimming cost V 1 base and J 4 bases, with 17 bases left between them. In germline, CDR1 is SGHTA, CDR2 FQGNSA. The CDR3: CASSLGPGASGYEQYF. The CDR3 nucleotides read TGTGCCAGCAGCTTAGGCCCAGGGGCCTCGGGTTACGAGCAGTACTTC.

This rearrangement joins TRBV4-3 to TRBJ2-3, with no clear D. This CDR3 region has 17 residues. The V gene lost 0 bases and the J gene lost 0 bases, with 13 bases spanning the gap. Germline V lookup: CDR1 LGHNA, CDR2 YSLEER. The DNA for the CDR3 is TGCGCCAGCAGCCAAGAAACGTGGGGAACTAGCACAGATACGCAGTATTTT. This sequence encodes CASSQETWGTSTDTQYF.

This sequence joins TRBV3-1 (or the pseudogene TRBV3-2) and TRBJ1-1, with unresolved D. Germline V CDR1 and CDR2: LGHDT, YNNKEL (reference sequence). Trimming stripped 2 bases from V and 10 bases from J, with 14 bases between. This CDR3 contains 13 residues. CDR3 sequence (DNA): TGTGCCAGCAGCCAATTCGTTAATCCCTTAGCTTTCTTT. Its translation: CASSQFVNPLAFF.

The chain links TRBV2 to TRBJ2-7; D remains ambiguous. This CDR3 contains 14 residues. The ends were cut back, 6 bases at V and 3 bases at J, with 15 bases in the middle. CDR1 and CDR2 from the germline V gene are SNHLY and FYNNEI. This CDR3 is CASRFRAAYYEQYF. The CDR3 nucleotides read TGTGCCAGCAGATTTAGGGCGGCTTACTACGAGCAGTACTTC.